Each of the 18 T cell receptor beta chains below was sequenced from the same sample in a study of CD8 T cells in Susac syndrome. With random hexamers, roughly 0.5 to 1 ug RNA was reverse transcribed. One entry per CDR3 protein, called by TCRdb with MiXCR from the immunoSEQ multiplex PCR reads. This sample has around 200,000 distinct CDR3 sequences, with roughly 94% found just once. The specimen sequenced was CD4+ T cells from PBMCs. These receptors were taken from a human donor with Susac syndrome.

The DNA of the CDR3 is TGTGCCAGCAGCAAAGGACTAGCGGTCCCCAGGGAGACCCAGTACTTC. It specifies CASSKGLAVPRETQYF. The chain uses TRBV7-2 and TRBJ2-5; 10 nucleotides line up with TRBD2. Germline values: CDR1 SGHTA, CDR2 FQGNSA. With V trimmed by 5 bases and J by 5 bases, 11 bases remained unmatched. The CDR3 contains 16 residues.

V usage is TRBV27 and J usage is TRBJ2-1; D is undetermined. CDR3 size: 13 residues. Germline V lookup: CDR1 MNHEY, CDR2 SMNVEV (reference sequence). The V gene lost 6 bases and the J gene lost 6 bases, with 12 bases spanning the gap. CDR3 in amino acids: CASSYSIGNEQFF. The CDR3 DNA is TGTGCCAGCAGCTACTCAATAGGCAATGAGCAGTTCTTC.

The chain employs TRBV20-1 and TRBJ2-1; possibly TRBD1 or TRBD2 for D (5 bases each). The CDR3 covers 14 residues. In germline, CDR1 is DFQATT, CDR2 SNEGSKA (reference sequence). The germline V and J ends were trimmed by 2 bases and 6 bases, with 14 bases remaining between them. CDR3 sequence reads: CSARSRRDPNEQFF. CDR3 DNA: TGCAGTGCTAGAAGCCGTCGGGACCCCAATGAGCAGTTCTTC.

CDR3 sequence: CSVPLPTDTQYF. CDR3 sequence (DNA): TGCAGTGTCCCCCTCCCCACAGATACGCAGTATTTT. The chain combines TRBV20-1 with TRBJ2-3; D gene unclear. Trimming took 7 bases from V and 2 from J, leaving 10 bases between them. The CDR3 has 12 residues. CDR1 DFQATT and CDR2 SNEGSKA come from the germline V gene (reference sequence).

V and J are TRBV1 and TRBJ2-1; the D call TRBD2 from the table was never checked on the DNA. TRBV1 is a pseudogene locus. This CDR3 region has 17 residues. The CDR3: CTSSQSPSGREVNEQFF. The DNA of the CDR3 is TGCACCAGCAGCCAATCGCCTAGCGGGAGAGAAGTTAATGAGCAGTTCTTC.

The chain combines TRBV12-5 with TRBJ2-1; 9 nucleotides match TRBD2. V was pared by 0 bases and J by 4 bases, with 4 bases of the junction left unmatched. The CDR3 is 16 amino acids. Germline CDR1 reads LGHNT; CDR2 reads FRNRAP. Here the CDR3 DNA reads TGTGCTAGTGGTTTGGTTATAGCGGGAGATTACAATGAGCAGTTCTTC. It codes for CASGLVIAGDYNEQFF.

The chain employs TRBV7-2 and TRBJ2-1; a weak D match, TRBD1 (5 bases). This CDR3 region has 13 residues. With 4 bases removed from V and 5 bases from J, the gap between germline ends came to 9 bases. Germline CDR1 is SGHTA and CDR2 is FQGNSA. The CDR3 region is CASSYDSNNEQFF. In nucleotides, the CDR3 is TGTGCCAGCAGCTACGACAGCAACAATGAGCAGTTCTTC.

CDR3 amino acids: CATLAGGPTDTQYF. The CDR3 nucleotides are TGTGCCACCCTGGCGGGAGGGCCCACAGATACGCAGTATTTT. The chain is built from TRBV28 and TRBJ2-3; 9 bases are shared with TRBD2. Germline-derived CDR1 and CDR2 are MDHEN and SYDVKM. The CDR3 has 14 amino acids. Trimming cost V 10 bases and J 2 bases; bases outside gene matches: 7.

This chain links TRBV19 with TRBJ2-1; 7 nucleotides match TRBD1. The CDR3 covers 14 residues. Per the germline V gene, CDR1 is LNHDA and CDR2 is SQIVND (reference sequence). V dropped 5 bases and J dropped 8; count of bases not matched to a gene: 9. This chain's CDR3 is CASSPGTALDEQFF. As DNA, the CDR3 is TGTGCCAGTAGTCCCGGGACAGCTTTGGATGAGCAGTTCTTC.

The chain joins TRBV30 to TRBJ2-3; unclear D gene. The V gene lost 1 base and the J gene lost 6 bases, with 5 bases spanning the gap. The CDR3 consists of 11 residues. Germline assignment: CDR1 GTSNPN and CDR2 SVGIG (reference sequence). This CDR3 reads CAWSGLDTQYF. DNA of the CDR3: TGTGCCTGGAGTGGCCTCGATACGCAGTATTTT.

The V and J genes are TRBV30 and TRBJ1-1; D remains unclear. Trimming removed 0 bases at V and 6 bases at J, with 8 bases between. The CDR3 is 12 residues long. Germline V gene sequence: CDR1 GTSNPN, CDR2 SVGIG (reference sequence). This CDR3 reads CAWSVLSAEAFF. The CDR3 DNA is TGTGCCTGGAGTGTATTGTCCGCTGAAGCTTTCTTT.

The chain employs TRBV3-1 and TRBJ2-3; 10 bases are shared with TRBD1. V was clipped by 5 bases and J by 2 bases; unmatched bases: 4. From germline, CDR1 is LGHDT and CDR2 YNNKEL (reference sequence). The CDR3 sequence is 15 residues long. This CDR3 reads CASSLGQGFTDTQYF. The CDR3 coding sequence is TGTGCCAGCAGCTTGGGACAGGGGTTCACAGATACGCAGTATTTT.

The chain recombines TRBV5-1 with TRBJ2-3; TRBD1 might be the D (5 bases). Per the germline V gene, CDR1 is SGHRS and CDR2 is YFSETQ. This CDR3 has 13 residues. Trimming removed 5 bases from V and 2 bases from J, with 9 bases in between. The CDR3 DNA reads TGCGCCAGCAGAGGGGAAAACACAGATACGCAGTATTTT. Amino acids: CASRGENTDTQYF.

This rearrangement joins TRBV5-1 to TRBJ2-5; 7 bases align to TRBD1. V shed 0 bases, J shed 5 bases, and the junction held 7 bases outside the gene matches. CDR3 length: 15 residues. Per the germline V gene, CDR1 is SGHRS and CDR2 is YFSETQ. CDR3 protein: CASSLGDRVQETQYF. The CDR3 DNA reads TGCGCCAGCAGCTTGGGCGACAGGGTGCAGGAGACCCAGTACTTC. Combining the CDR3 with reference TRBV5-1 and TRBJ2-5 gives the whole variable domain KAGVTQTPRYLIKTRGQQVTLSCSPISGHRSVSWYQQTPGQGLQFLFEYFSETQRNKGNFPGRFSGRQFSNSRSEMNVSTLELGDSALYLCASSLGDRVQETQYFGPGTRLLVL.

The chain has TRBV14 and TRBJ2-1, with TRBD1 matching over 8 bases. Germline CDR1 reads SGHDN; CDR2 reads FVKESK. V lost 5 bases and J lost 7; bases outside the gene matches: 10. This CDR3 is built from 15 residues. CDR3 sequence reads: CASSFITGTGNEQFF. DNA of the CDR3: TGTGCCAGCAGCTTCATTACCGGGACAGGAAATGAGCAGTTCTTC.

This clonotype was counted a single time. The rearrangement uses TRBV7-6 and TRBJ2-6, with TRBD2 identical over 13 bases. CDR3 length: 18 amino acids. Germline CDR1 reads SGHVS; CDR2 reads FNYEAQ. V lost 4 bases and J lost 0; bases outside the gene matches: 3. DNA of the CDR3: TGTGCCAGCAGCTGGGGACTAGCGGGGAACTCTGGGGCCAACGTCCTGACTTTC. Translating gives CASSWGLAGNSGANVLTF.

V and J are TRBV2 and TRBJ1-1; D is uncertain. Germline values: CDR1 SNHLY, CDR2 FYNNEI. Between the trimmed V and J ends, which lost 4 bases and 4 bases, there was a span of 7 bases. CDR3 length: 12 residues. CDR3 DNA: TGTGCCAGCAGTGTGTCAGGCACTGAAGCTTTCTTT. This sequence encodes CASSVSGTEAFF.

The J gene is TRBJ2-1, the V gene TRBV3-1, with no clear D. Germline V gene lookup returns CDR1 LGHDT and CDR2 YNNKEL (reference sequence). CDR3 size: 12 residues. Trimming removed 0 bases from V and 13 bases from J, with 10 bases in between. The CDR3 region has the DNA TGTGCCAGCAGCCAAGATTTGTCCCTTCAGTTCTTC. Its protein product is CASSQDLSLQFF.